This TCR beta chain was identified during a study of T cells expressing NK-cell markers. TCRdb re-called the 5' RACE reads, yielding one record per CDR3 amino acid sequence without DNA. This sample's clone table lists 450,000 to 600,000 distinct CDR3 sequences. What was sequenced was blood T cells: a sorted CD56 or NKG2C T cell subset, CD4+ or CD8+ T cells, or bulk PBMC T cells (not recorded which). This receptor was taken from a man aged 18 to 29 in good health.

The CDR3 here is CASSQEPGSLVTNEKLFF. The chain is built from TRBV4-1 and TRBJ1-4; TCRdb's D call of TRBD1 is untestable without DNA. The CDR3 contains 18 residues. Germline CDR1 reads MGHRA; CDR2 reads YSYEKL.